This is a list of T cell receptor beta chains from one sample in a study of blood T cell repertoires in COVID-19. Sequencing used immunoSEQ multiplex PCR; TCRdb keeps in-frame clones, though not all of them. The sample lists 35,000 to 40,000 clones; approximately 81% were seen once. The source material was peripheral blood. These receptors were collected from a man between 60 and 70 years old with COVID-19, enrolled during active disease. Each CDR3 is given with its conserved first and last residue. The D gene is left open where the match is weak. Not every row has a clone size; where given, it reads once, few, many or a size class.

J: TRBJ1-6
V: TRBV19
D: TRBD1
size: few
DNA: TGTGCCAGTAGTATCGGGGACAGAGGATCACCCCTCCACTTT
CDR3: CASSIGDRGSPLHF

J: TRBJ1-1
V: TRBV19
D: NA
size: NA
DNA: TGTGCCAGTAGCCCTCGCCCTATGAACACTGAAGCTTTCTTT
CDR3: CASSPRPMNTEAFF

J: TRBJ2-7
V: TRBV3-1/TRBV3-2
D: TRBD1
size: NA
DNA: TGTGCCAGCAGCCGATGGGACAGGGATGGCGAGCAGTACTTC
CDR3: CASSRWDRDGEQYF

J: TRBJ1-2
V: TRBV4-1
D: NA
size: once
DNA: TGCGCCAGCAGCCAAGATCTAAACAGGGTGGGCTATGGCTACACCTTC
CDR3: CASSQDLNRVGYGYTF

J: TRBJ1-6
V: TRBV9
D: NA
size: NA
DNA: TGTGCCAGCAGCAGGGGAAGCTCCTATAATTCACCCCTCCACTTT
CDR3: CASSRGSSYNSPLHF

J: TRBJ2-3
V: TRBV30
D: NA
size: NA
DNA: TGTGCCTGGAGTGTTGGCTTGACAGATACGCAGTATTTT
CDR3: CAWSVGLTDTQYF

J: TRBJ1-3
V: TRBV9
D: NA
size: NA
DNA: TGTGCCAGCAGCGTAGAGGGGGAAAGCAACACCATATATTTT
CDR3: CASSVEGESNTIYF

J: TRBJ2-5
V: TRBV5-4
D: NA
size: NA
DNA: TGTGCCAGCAGCTTGGGACAGGACTGGCGGGAGACCCAGTACTTC
CDR3: CASSLGQDWRETQYF

J: TRBJ2-1
V: TRBV11-1
D: TRBD2
size: few
DNA: TGTGCCAGCAGCTTCAGTAGCGGGAGGGTGGATGAGCAGTTCTTC
CDR3: CASSFSSGRVDEQFF

J: TRBJ2-2
V: TRBV7-6
D: NA
size: NA
DNA: TGTGCCAGCAGCCCACCGGGGAGGCGCACCGGGGAGCTGTTTTTT
CDR3: CASSPPGRRTGELFF

J: TRBJ1-5
V: TRBV27
D: TRBD1
size: NA
DNA: TGTGCCAGCAAACTCGGGACAGCAAATCAGCCCCAGCATTTT
CDR3: CASKLGTANQPQHF

J: TRBJ1-4
V: TRBV6-5
D: NA
size: NA
DNA: TGTGCCAGCAGCCTCGGGGGGGCAGATGAAAAACTGTTTTTT
CDR3: CASSLGGADEKLFF

J: TRBJ1-2
V: TRBV28
D: NA
size: NA
DNA: TGTGCCAGCAGCACGGGGGAGGCCTATGGCTACACCTTC
CDR3: CASSTGEAYGYTF

J: TRBJ1-5
V: TRBV6-6
D: NA
size: NA
DNA: TGTGCCAGCGGGAGCGGTCCCCAGCATTTT
CDR3: CASGSGPQHF

J: TRBJ1-2
V: TRBV7-8
D: NA
size: NA
DNA: TGTGCCAGCAGCTTAGCCCGTAGTACCTATGGCTACACCTTC
CDR3: CASSLARSTYGYTF

J: TRBJ1-1
V: TRBV27
D: TRBD1
size: NA
DNA: TGTGCCAGCAGTGCCCGGGACAGGGGGCGGGCTTTCTTT
CDR3: CASSARDRGRAFF

J: TRBJ1-1
V: TRBV28
D: NA
size: NA
DNA: TGTGCCAGCAGTTTAGTACAGGGTCCTGAAGCTTTCTTT
CDR3: CASSLVQGPEAFF

J: TRBJ2-1
V: TRBV10-3
D: TRBD1
size: NA
DNA: TGTGCCATCAGGGGGGACAGATCGGACAATGAGCAGTTCTTC
CDR3: CAIRGDRSDNEQFF

J: TRBJ1-1
V: TRBV18
D: TRBD1
size: NA
DNA: TGTGCCAGCTCACGTGGGACAGCGAACACTGAAGCTTTCTTT
CDR3: CASSRGTANTEAFF

J: TRBJ2-7
V: TRBV5-6
D: NA
size: few
DNA: TGTGCCAGCAGCTTGGGATTGAGACACTCCTACGAGCAGTACTTC
CDR3: CASSLGLRHSYEQYF

J: TRBJ1-4
V: TRBV5-1
D: NA
size: NA
DNA: TGCGCCAGCAGCTTGGGTGGCGAAAAACTGTTTTTT
CDR3: CASSLGGEKLFF

J: TRBJ1-2
V: TRBV4-2
D: NA
size: once
DNA: TGTGCCAGCAGCCAAGCTACAGGGAACTATGGCTACACCTTC
CDR3: CASSQATGNYGYTF

J: TRBJ2-4
V: TRBV28
D: NA
size: NA
DNA: TGTGCCAGCAGCCTACAGGGAGAAAACATTCAGTACTTC
CDR3: CASSLQGENIQYF

J: TRBJ1-2
V: TRBV6-5
D: NA
size: few
DNA: TGTGCCAGCAGGTCCCCGGTTCACTATGGCTACACCTTC
CDR3: CASRSPVHYGYTF

J: TRBJ2-7
V: TRBV5-1
D: NA
size: NA
DNA: TGCGCCAGCAGCTTGGGGGCCAGGACGGGGGAGCAGTACTTC
CDR3: CASSLGARTGEQYF

J: TRBJ2-2
V: TRBV18
D: NA
size: NA
DNA: TGTGCCAGCTCACCGGACACGAATATCGGGGAGCTGTTTTTT
CDR3: CASSPDTNIGELFF

J: TRBJ1-3
V: TRBV2
D: NA
size: NA
DNA: TGTGCCAGCAGTGAAGCGGAGGCAGAGTTCGTCAGCATATATTTT
CDR3: CASSEAEAEFVSIYF

J: TRBJ1-6
V: TRBV19
D: NA
size: NA
DNA: TGTGCCAGTAGCGGTCCCGGGGGGGGCACGAATTCACCCCTCCACTTT
CDR3: CASSGPGGGTNSPLHF

J: TRBJ2-2
V: TRBV14
D: TRBD1
size: NA
DNA: TGTGCCAGCAGCCGGGACAGGGGAGACACCGGGGAGCTGTTTTTT
CDR3: CASSRDRGDTGELFF

J: TRBJ1-2
V: TRBV10-3
D: NA
size: NA
DNA: TGTGCCATCCGGAAGGGAGGGGATGGCTACACCTTC
CDR3: CAIRKGGDGYTF

J: TRBJ2-1
V: TRBV5-1
D: TRBD2
size: NA
DNA: TGCGCCAGCACACTAGCGGGAGGGTACGGTGAGCAGTTCTTC
CDR3: CASTLAGGYGEQFF

J: TRBJ2-3
V: TRBV3-1/TRBV3-2
D: NA
size: NA
DNA: TGTGCCAGCAGCCAAAGGGCACTCCTTTCAGGGAGCACAGATACGCAGTATTTT
CDR3: CASSQRALLSGSTDTQYF

J: TRBJ2-3
V: TRBV11-2
D: NA
size: NA
DNA: TGTGCCAGCAGCTTAGGGGGCAGCACAGATACGCAGTATTTT
CDR3: CASSLGGSTDTQYF

J: TRBJ2-5
V: TRBV4-1
D: TRBD1
size: NA
DNA: TGCGCCAGCAGCCACAGACAGGGGATACTGGGAGAGACCCAGTACTTC
CDR3: CASSHRQGILGETQYF

J: TRBJ1-1
V: TRBV19
D: TRBD1
size: NA
DNA: TGTGCCAGTAGTATCACAGGGGGCAGAACTGAAGCTTTCTTT
CDR3: CASSITGGRTEAFF

J: TRBJ1-2
V: TRBV28
D: NA
size: NA
DNA: TGTGCCAGCAGTTTAGGAGGAAAAACAGGGCGGAACTATGGCTACACCTTC
CDR3: CASSLGGKTGRNYGYTF

J: TRBJ2-7
V: TRBV3-1/TRBV3-2
D: NA
size: NA
DNA: TGTGCCAGCAGCCAACTCTCCTGGGGCAGCTCCTACGAGCAGTACTTC
CDR3: CASSQLSWGSSYEQYF

J: TRBJ2-7
V: TRBV5-5
D: NA
size: NA
DNA: TGTGCCAGCAGCCTAAGGACAGACTCCTACGAGCAGTACTTC
CDR3: CASSLRTDSYEQYF

J: TRBJ2-5
V: TRBV6-5
D: NA
size: NA
DNA: TGTGCCAGCAGTCTCGGACACCGCCAAGAGACCCAGTACTTC
CDR3: CASSLGHRQETQYF

J: TRBJ1-1
V: TRBV7-6
D: NA
size: NA
DNA: TGTGCCAGCAGCTTCTTCAGGGGTATGGACACTGAAGCTTTCTTT
CDR3: CASSFFRGMDTEAFF

J: TRBJ2-7
V: TRBV3-1/TRBV3-2
D: TRBD1
size: few
DNA: TGTGCCAGCAGCCAACCGGGACAGGGCTTTGGGCAGTACTTC
CDR3: CASSQPGQGFGQYF

J: TRBJ1-3
V: TRBV11-2
D: NA
size: NA
DNA: TGTGCCAGCGGCACTGGAAACACCATATATTTT
CDR3: CASGTGNTIYF

J: TRBJ2-3
V: TRBV6-1
D: TRBD1
size: NA
DNA: TGTGCCAGCAGTGACCAGGGGGTGGGTAAAGATACGCAGTATTTT
CDR3: CASSDQGVGKDTQYF

J: TRBJ1-6
V: TRBV6-1
D: TRBD1
size: NA
DNA: TGTGCCAGCAGTGAAGCTTTGACAGGGGGTTGGTCACCCCTCCACTTT
CDR3: CASSEALTGGWSPLHF

J: TRBJ1-6
V: TRBV9
D: TRBD1
size: few
DNA: TGTGCCAGCAGCGCCGTCGACAGGGGGGGTAATTCACCCCTCCACTTT
CDR3: CASSAVDRGGNSPLHF

J: TRBJ1-3
V: TRBV7-9
D: TRBD1
size: NA
DNA: TGTGCCACCCCCGGGACAGGGGCGCCTATCTCTGGAAACACCATATATTTT
CDR3: CATPGTGAPISGNTIYF

J: TRBJ2-3
V: TRBV2
D: TRBD1
size: NA
DNA: TGTGCCAGCAGTGAAGCGCTTCGACAGGGGACAGATACGCAGTATTTT
CDR3: CASSEALRQGTDTQYF

J: TRBJ1-5
V: TRBV18
D: NA
size: few
DNA: TGTGCCAGCTCACCAGGGAGGCAGTGGCCCCAGCATTTT
CDR3: CASSPGRQWPQHF

J: TRBJ1-5
V: TRBV4-3
D: TRBD1
size: NA
DNA: TGCGCCAGCAGCCAAGAAGGCAGGGGGGATCAGCCCCAGCATTTT
CDR3: CASSQEGRGDQPQHF

J: TRBJ1-6
V: TRBV6-1
D: NA
size: NA
DNA: TGTGCCAGCAGTGACAGGAATAAGAGTGACTTT
CDR3: CASSDRNKSDF

J: TRBJ2-5
V: TRBV3-1/TRBV3-2
D: NA
size: NA
DNA: TGTGCCAGCAGCCAAAGAGGATCAGAGACCCAGTACTTC
CDR3: CASSQRGSETQYF

J: TRBJ1-2
V: TRBV4-2
D: NA
size: once
DNA: TGTGCCAGCAGCCGCACCGGGACACCTAACTATGGCTACACCTTC
CDR3: CASSRTGTPNYGYTF

J: TRBJ1-6
V: TRBV7-9
D: NA
size: NA
DNA: TGTGCCAGCAGCTTGTCTCCCCGGGATTCACCCCTCCACTTT
CDR3: CASSLSPRDSPLHF

J: TRBJ2-1
V: TRBV5-4
D: TRBD1
size: once
DNA: TGTGCCAGCAGCTTGTGGGACAGGGGAAGCCAGCAGTTCTTC
CDR3: CASSLWDRGSQQFF

J: TRBJ1-4
V: TRBV29-1
D: NA
size: once
DNA: TGCAGCGTAAGGAGGAGTGCAACTAATGAAAAACTGTTTTTT
CDR3: CSVRRSATNEKLFF